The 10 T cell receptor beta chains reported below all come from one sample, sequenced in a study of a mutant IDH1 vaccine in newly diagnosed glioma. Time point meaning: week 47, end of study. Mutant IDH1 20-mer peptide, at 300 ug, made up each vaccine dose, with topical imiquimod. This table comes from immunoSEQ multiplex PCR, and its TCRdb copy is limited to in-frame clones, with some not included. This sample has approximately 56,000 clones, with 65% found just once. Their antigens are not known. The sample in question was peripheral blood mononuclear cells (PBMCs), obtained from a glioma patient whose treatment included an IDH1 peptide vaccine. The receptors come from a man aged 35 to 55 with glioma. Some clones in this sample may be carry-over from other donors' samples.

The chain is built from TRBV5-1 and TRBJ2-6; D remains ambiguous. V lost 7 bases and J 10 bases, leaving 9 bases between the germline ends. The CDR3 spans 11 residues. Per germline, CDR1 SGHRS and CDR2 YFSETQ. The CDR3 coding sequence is TGCGCCAGCGGATCCCTGAACGTCCTGACTTTC. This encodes CASGSLNVLTF.

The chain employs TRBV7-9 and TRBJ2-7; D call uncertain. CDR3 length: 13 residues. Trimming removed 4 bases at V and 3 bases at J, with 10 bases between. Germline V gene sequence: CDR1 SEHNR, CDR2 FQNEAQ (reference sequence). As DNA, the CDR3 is TGTGCCAGCAGCTCCCAGCAGCGCTACGAGCAGTACTTC. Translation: CASSSQQRYEQYF.

Here the CDR3 DNA reads TGTGCCTGGAGTGTAACGCGGGGGGGTTTGGAGTACTTC. Its protein product is CAWSVTRGGLEYF. J is TRBJ2-7 and V is TRBV30, with TRBD2 identical over 9 bases. Per the germline V gene, CDR1 is GTSNPN and CDR2 is SVGIG (reference sequence). This CDR3 has 13 residues. With 0 bases clipped from V and 11 bases from J, the junction kept 8 bases outside the gene matches. Together with reference TRBV30 and TRBJ2-7, the CDR3 gives the full variable domain: SQTIHQWPATLVQPVGSPLSLECTVEGTSNPNLYWYRQAAGRGLQLLFYSVGIGQISSEVPQNLSASRPQDRQFILSSKKLLLSDSGFYLCAWSVTRGGLEYFGPGTRLTVT.

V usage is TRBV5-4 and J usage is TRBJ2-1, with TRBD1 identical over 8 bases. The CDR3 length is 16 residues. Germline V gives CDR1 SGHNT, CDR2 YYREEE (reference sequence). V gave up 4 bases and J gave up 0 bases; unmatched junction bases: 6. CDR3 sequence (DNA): TGTGCCAGCAGCCCCAGGGGGCCGAGCTCCTACAATGAGCAGTTCTTC. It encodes CASSPRGPSSYNEQFF.

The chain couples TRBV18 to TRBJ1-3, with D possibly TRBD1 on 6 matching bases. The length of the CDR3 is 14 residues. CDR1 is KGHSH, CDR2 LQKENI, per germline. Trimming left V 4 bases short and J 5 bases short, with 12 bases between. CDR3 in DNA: TGTGCCAGCTCACTACCGACAGGACGAAACACCATATATTTT. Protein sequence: CASSLPTGRNTIYF.

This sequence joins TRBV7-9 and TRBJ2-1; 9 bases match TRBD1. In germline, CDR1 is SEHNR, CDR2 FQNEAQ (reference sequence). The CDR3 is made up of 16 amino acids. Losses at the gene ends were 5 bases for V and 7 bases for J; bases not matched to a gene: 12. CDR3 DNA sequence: TGTGCCAGCAGCCGAGAACAGGGGGCAATACAGAATGAGCAGTTCTTC. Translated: CASSREQGAIQNEQFF.

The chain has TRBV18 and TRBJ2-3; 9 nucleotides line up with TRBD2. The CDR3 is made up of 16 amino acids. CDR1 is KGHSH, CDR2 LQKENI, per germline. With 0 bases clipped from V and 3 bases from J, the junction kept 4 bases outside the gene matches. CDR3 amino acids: CASSPPRGGDTDTQYF. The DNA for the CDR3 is TGTGCCAGCTCACCACCGCGGGGGGGGGATACAGATACGCAGTATTTT.

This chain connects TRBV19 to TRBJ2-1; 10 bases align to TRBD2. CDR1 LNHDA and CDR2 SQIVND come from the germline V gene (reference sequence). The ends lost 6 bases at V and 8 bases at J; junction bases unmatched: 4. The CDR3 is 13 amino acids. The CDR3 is CASRTGTSDEQFF. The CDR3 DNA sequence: TGTGCCAGTAGGACCGGGACTAGCGATGAGCAGTTCTTC.

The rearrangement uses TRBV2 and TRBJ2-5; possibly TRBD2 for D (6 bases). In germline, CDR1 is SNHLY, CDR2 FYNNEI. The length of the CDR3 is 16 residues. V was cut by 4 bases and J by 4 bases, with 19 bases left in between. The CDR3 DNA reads TGTGCCAGCAGTGTGTTGCGGGGCGAAAAACCAGAGACCCAGTACTTC. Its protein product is CASSVLRGEKPETQYF.

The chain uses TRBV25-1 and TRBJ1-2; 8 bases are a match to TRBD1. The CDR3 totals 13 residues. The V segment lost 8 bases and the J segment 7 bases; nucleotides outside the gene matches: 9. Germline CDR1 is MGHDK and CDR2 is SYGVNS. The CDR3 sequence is CASEGQGTFGYTF. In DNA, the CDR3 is TGTGCCAGCGAAGGACAGGGAACTTTTGGCTACACCTTC.